The TCR beta chain described here comes from a study of cytomegalovirus exposure and HLA in healthy donors. Study-level results: In vitro assays verified that a few CMV-associated chains recognized CMV antigens specifically.

Generated by immunoSEQ multiplex PCR, the TCRdb table keeps only in-frame clones and is missing some. The table has 90,000 to 100,000 clones, around 88% seen once. Details on this clone: Its antigen is not identified.

Sequences were obtained from PBMCs. The clonotype comes from a woman in her 30s in good health and CMV-seronegative.

CDR3 DNA sequence: TGTGCCAGCAGCGCCCAAGCCAGGGGTTACAATGAGCAGTTCTTC. This encodes CASSAQARGYNEQFF. The chain has TRBV9 and TRBJ2-1; tentatively, D is TRBD1 (6 bases). The CDR3 spans 15 residues. The germline V gene has CDR1 SGDLS and CDR2 YYNGEE. V gave up 3 bases and J gave up 4 bases, with 14 bases separating them.